There are many counts of the clone carrying this TCR beta chain. Its antigen remains unidentified. TCRdb reprocessed the multiplex PCR reads with MiXCR, giving one entry per CDR3 protein. The sample holds 150,000 to 200,000 distinct CDR3 sequences, 30% to 40% seen once. Samples came from axillary lymph nodes draining the breast cancer. This sample stems from a study of breast tumors, draining lymph nodes, adjacent tissues. Findings and caveats of the study: Tumor TCR diversity was below lymph nodes but above nontumor tissue. Most tumor T cells seemingly derive from lymph node, then expand in tumor.

The sequence came from a female donor with breast cancer. Some clones in this sample may be carry-over from other donors' samples. The sample consisted of axillary lymph node tissue.

In DNA form, the CDR3 reads TGTGCCAGCAGAGCCATAGGGGTTGGTCAGCCCCAGCATTTT. It is translated as CASRAIGVGQPQHF. This sequence joins TRBV2 and TRBJ1-5; perhaps TRBD1 as D (5 bases). V lost 6 bases to trimming and J lost 6 bases, with 15 bases between them. Germline-derived CDR1 and CDR2 are SNHLY and FYNNEI. The CDR3 consists of 14 residues.